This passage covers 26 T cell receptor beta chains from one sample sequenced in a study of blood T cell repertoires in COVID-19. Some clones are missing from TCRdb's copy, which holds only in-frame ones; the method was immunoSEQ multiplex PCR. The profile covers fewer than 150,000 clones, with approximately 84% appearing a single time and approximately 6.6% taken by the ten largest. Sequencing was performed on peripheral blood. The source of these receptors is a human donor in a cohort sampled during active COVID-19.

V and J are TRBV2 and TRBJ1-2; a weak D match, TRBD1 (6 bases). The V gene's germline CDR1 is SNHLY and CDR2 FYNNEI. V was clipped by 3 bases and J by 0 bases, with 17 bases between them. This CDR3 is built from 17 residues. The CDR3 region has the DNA TGTGCCAGCAGTGATCGGTGGGCAGGGGAAGCTAACTATGGCTACACCTTC. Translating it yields CASSDRWAGEANYGYTF. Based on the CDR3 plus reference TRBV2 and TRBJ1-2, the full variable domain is EPEVTQTPSHQVTQMGQEVILRCVPISNHLYFYWYRQILGQKVEFLVSFYNNEISEKSEIFDDQFSVERPDGSNFTLKIRSTKLEDSAMYFCASSDRWAGEANYGYTFGSGTRLTVV.

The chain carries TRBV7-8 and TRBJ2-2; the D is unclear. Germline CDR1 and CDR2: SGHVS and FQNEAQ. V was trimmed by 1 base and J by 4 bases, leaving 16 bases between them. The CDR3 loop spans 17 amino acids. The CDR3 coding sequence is TGTGCCAGCAGCTTAGTGGCAGGTCCCATAACCACCGGGGAGCTGTTTTTT. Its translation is CASSLVAGPITTGELFF.

This CDR3 is CASSRISLSEDTQYF. In nucleotides, the CDR3 is TGTGCCAGCAGCCGGATAAGTCTGAGCGAAGATACGCAGTATTTT. The V call is TRBV7-9, the J call TRBJ2-3; no definite D call. The CDR3 sequence is 15 residues long. Trimming removed 5 bases from V and 5 bases from J, with 17 bases in between. Looked up from germline, CDR1 is SEHNR and CDR2 is FQNEAQ (reference sequence).

The CDR3 nucleotides are TGTGCCACCAGCTCCTCGGCCGGGACTTACTATGGCTACACCTTC. As protein: CATSSSAGTYYGYTF. The chain employs TRBV15 and TRBJ1-2; D possibly corresponds to TRBD1 (5 bases). Germline V gene data show CDR1 as LNHNV and CDR2 as YYDKDF (reference sequence). CDR3 length: 15 amino acids. The ends were cut back, 5 bases at V and 3 bases at J, with 16 bases in the middle.

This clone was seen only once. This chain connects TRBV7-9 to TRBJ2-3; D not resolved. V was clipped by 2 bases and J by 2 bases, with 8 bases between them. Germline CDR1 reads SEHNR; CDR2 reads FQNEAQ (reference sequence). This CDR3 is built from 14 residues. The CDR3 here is CASSLRAITDTQYF. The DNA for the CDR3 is TGTGCCAGCAGCTTAAGAGCGATCACAGATACGCAGTATTTT.

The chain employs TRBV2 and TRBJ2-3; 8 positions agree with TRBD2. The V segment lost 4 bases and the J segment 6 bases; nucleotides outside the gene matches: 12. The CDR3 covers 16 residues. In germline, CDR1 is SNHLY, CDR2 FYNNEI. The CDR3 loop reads CASSGMGLGGGDTQYF. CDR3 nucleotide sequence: TGTGCCAGCAGTGGGATGGGACTAGGAGGAGGGGATACGCAGTATTTT.

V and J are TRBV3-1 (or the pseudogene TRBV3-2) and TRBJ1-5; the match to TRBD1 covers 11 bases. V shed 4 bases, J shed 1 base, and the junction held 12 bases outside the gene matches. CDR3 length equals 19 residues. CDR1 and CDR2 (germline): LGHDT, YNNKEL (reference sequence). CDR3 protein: CASSRSWDRGIGSNQPQHF. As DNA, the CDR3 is TGTGCCAGCAGCCGATCTTGGGACAGGGGGATTGGGAGCAATCAGCCCCAGCATTTT.

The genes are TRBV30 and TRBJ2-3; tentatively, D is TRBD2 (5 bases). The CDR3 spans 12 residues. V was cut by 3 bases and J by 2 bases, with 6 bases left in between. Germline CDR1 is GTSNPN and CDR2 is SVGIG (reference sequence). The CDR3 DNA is TGTGCCTGGAGACTAGACACAGATACGCAGTATTTT. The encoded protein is CAWRLDTDTQYF.

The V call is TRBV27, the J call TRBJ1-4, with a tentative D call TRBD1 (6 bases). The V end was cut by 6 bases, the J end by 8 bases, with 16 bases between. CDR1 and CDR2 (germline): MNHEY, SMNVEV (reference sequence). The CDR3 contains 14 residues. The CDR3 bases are TGTGCCAGCAGCGGGGCAGGGGCCAGGGAAAAACTGTTTTTT. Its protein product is CASSGAGAREKLFF. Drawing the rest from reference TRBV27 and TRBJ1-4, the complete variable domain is EAQVTQNPRYLITVTGKKLTVTCSQNMNHEYMSWYRQDPGLGLRQIYYSMNVEVTDKGDVPEGYKVSRKEKRNFPLILESPSPNQTSLYFCASSGAGAREKLFFGSGTQLSVL.

The CDR3: CASSLEARNSPLHF. The CDR3 DNA reads as TGTGCCAGCAGCTTAGAAGCGAGGAATTCACCCCTCCACTTT. The genes are TRBV7-9 and TRBJ1-6; D unclear. CDR3 length: 14 amino acids. Trimming removed 1 base at V and 7 bases at J, with 8 bases between. The germline gives CDR1 SEHNR, CDR2 FQNEAQ (reference sequence).

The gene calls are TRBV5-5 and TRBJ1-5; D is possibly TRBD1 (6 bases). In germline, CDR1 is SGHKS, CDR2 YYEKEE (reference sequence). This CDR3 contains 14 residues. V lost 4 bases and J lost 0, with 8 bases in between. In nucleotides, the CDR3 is TGTGCCAGCAGCGGGACATATAGCAATCAGCCCCAGCATTTT. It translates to CASSGTYSNQPQHF.

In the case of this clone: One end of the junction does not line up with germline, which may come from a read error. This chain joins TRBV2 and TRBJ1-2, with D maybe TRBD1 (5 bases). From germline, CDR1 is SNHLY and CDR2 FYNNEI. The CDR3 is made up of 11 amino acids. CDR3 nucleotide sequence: TGTGCCAGCAGTGTACGGACACATTCGGACTTC. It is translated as CASSVRTHSDF.

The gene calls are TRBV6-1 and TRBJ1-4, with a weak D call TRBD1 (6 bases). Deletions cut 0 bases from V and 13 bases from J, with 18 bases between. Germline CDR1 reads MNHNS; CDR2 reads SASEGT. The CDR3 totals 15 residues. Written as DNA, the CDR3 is TGTGCCAGCAGTGAAGCGGAGCAGGGGCTAGGTAGACTGTTTTTT. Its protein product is CASSEAEQGLGRLFF.

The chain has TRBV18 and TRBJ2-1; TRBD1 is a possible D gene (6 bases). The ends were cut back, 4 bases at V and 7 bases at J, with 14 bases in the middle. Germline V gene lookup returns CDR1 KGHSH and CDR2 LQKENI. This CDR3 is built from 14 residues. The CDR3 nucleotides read TGTGCCAGCTCACTAAGTGGGGGCCTGAATGAGCAGTTCTTC. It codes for CASSLSGGLNEQFF.

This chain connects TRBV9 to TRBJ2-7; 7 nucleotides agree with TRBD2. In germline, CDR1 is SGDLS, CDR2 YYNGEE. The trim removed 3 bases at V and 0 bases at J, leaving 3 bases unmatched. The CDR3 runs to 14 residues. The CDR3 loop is CASSARGSSYEQYF. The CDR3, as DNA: TGTGCCAGCAGCGCGCGGGGGTCCTCCTACGAGCAGTACTTC. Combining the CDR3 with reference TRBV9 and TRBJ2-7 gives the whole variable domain DSGVTQTPKHLITATGQRVTLRCSPRSGDLSVYWYQQSLDQGLQFLIQYYNGEERAKGNILERFSAQQFPDLHSELNLSSLELGDSALYFCASSARGSSYEQYFGPGTRLTVT.

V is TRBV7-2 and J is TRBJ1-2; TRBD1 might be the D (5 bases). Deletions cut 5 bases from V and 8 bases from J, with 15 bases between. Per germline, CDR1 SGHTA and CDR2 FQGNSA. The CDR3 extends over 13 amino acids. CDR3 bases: TGTGCCAGCAGCCTCAGGGCCTTCGGAGGCTACACCTTC. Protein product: CASSLRAFGGYTF.

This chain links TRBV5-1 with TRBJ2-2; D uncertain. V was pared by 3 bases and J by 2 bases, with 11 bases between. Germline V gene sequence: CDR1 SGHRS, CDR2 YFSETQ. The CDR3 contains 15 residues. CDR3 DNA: TGCGCCAGCAGCTCTGGAGCTCATAACACCGGGGAGCTGTTTTTT. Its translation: CASSSGAHNTGELFF.

The CDR3 DNA follows: TGTGCCAGCAGTGAATCCGGGGGCACCGGGGAGCTGTTTTTT. This encodes CASSESGGTGELFF. This chain uses TRBV6-1 with TRBJ2-2; perhaps TRBD2 as D (6 bases). Germline CDR1 is MNHNS and CDR2 is SASEGT. V lost 2 bases and J lost 4, with 8 bases in between. The CDR3 is made up of 14 amino acids.

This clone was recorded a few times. CDR3: CGTGRNTGELFF. The CDR3 DNA sequence: TGTGGGACAGGGAGAAACACCGGGGAGCTGTTTTTT. The rearrangement links TRBV27 to TRBJ2-2; 8 bases match TRBD1. Germline V lookup: CDR1 MNHEY, CDR2 SMNVEV (reference sequence). The CDR3 spans 12 residues.

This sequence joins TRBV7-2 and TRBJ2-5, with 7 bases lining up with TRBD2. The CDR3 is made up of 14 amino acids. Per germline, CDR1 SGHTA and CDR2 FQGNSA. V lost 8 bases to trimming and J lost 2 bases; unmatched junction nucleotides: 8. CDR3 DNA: TGTGCCAGCGGGAGGGCTCGCGGTCAAGAGACCCAGTACTTC. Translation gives CASGRARGQETQYF.

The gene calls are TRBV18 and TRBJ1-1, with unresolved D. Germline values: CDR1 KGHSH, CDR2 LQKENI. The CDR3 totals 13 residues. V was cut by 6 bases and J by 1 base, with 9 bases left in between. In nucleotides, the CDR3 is TGTGCCAGCTCCCAGACACAGAACACTGAAGCTTTCTTT. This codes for CASSQTQNTEAFF. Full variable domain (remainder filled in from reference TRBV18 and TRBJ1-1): NAGVMQNPRHLVRRRGQEARLRCSPMKGHSHVYWYRQLPEEGLKFMVYLQKENIIDESGMPKERFSAEFPKEGPSILRIQQVVRGDSAAYFCASSQTQNTEAFFGQGTRLTVV.

The CDR3 loop is CASSAGQGYNSPLHF. The CDR3 DNA follows: TGTGCCAGCAGTGCCGGACAGGGCTATAATTCACCCCTCCACTTT. This sequence joins TRBV6-2 or TRBV6-3 and TRBJ1-6, with 8 bases aligning to TRBD1. The CDR3 extends over 15 amino acids. The V segment lost 5 bases and the J segment 3 bases; nucleotides outside the gene matches: 3. The V gene's germline CDR1 is MNHEY and CDR2 SVGEGT.

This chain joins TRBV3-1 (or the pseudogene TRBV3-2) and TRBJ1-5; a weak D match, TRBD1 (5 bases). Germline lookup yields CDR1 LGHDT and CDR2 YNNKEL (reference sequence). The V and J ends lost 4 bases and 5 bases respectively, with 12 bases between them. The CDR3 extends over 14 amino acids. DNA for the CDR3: TGTGCCAGCAGCCGGTCGCAGGGTCATCAGCCCCAGCATTTT. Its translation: CASSRSQGHQPQHF.

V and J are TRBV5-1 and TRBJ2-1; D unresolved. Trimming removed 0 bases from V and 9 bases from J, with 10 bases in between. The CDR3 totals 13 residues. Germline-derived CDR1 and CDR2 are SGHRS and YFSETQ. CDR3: CASSLDSSIEQFF. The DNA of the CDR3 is TGCGCCAGCAGCTTGGACAGTTCAATTGAGCAGTTCTTC.

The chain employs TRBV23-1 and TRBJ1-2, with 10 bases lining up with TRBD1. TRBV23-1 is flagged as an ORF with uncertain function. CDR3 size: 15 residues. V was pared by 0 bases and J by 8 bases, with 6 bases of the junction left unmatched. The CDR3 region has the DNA TGCGCCAGCAGTCAATCTCGGGACAGGGGCGGGGGCTACACCTTC. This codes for CASSQSRDRGGGYTF.

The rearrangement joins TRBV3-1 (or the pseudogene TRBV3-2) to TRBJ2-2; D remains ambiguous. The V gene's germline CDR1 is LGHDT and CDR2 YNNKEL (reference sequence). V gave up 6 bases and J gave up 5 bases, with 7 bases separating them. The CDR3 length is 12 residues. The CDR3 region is CASRVGTGELFF. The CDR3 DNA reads TGTGCCAGCAGGGTCGGGACCGGGGAGCTGTTTTTT.